This TCR beta chain was identified during a study of cytomegalovirus exposure and HLA in healthy donors. As for the study in general: Findings of an earlier analysis included roughly 120 million unique TCR beta sequences from 200 million or so T cells. Findings of the study overall: Most of the CMV-associated TCR beta chains (in a later analysis) appeared to be HLA-restricted.

About this clone itself: The antigen is unknown.

It was with 60 Vbeta and 13 Jbeta primers that the PCR ran. Generated by immunoSEQ multiplex PCR, the TCRdb table keeps only in-frame clones and is missing some. The sample comprises 100,000 to 150,000 clones, roughly 71% of which are singletons, and roughly 6.3% rests with the top ten. V was pared by 3 bases and J by 6 bases, with 4 bases of the junction left unmatched. The CDR3 runs to 14 residues. Germline loops: CDR1 WNHNN, CDR2 SYGVQD (reference sequence). The clonotype was recovered from a woman in her forties or fifties in good health and CMV-seropositive. The chain uses TRBV10-1 and TRBJ2-1, with TRBD1 matching 8 bases. The sequenced sample was PBMCs. CDR3 in amino acids: CASSEGQGFNEQFF. The CDR3 coding sequence is TGCGCCAGCAGTGAAGGACAGGGCTTCAATGAGCAGTTCTTC.